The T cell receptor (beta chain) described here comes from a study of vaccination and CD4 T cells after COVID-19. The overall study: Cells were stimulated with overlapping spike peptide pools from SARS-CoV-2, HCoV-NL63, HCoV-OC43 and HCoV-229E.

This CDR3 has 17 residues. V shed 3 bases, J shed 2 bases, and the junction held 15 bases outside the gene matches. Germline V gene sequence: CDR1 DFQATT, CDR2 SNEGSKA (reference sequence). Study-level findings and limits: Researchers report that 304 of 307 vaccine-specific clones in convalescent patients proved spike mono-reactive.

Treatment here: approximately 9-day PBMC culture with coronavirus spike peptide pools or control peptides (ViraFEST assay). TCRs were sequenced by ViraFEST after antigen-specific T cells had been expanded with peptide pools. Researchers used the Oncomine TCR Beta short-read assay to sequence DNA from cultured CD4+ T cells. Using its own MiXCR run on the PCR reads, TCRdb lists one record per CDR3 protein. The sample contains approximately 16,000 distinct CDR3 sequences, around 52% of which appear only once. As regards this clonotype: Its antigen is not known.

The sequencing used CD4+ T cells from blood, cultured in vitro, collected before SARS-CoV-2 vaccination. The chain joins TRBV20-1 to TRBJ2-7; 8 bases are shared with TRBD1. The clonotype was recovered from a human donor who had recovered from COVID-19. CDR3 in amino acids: CSARDVRQGARTYEQYF. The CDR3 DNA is TGCAGTGCTAGGGACGTCCGGCAGGGGGCGCGGACCTACGAGCAGTACTTC.